The 22 T cell receptor beta chains below were found in one sample sequenced in a study of T cell responses to AZD1222 COVID-19 vaccine (dated by TCRdb to the early 2020s). The time point label, read with the paper, signifies: baseline before first vaccination. Library preparation employed the immunoSEQ multiplex PCR assay. TCRdb re-hosts the immuneACCESS table, in-frame sequences only. Its copies lack some clones; in the studies checked, an unresolved V gene accounts for under half of them, and the cause for the rest is not known. The sample has about 97,000 clones on record, approximately 91% of them singletons. The ten most abundant clones make up less than 3.5% of the sample. The material was peripheral blood, obtained on day 0 of AZD1222 vaccination. The source is an adult in good health.

The chain uses TRBV4-1 and TRBJ1-5; D unclear. Per the germline V gene, CDR1 is MGHRA and CDR2 is YSYEKL. V dropped 0 bases and J dropped 7 bases, with 7 bases sitting between them. The CDR3 runs to 13 residues. CDR3 sequence (DNA): TGCGCCAGCAGCCAAGATGCCGGGCAGCCCCAGCATTTT. Translated: CASSQDAGQPQHF.

This chain links TRBV7-2 with TRBJ2-1, with 8 bases matching TRBD2. There are 16 residues in the CDR3. Germline values: CDR1 SGHTA, CDR2 FQGNSA. V lost 4 bases to trimming and J lost 10 bases; unmatched junction nucleotides: 15. CDR3 nucleotide sequence: TGTGCCAGCAGCTCGCCCGTGACCGGGACTAGGAACGAGCAGTTCTTC. This codes for CASSSPVTGTRNEQFF.

This rearrangement joins TRBV30 to TRBJ2-7, with D perhaps TRBD2 (5 bases). Germline-derived CDR1 and CDR2 are GTSNPN and SVGIG (reference sequence). The CDR3 has 12 amino acids. Between the trimmed V and J ends, which lost 0 bases and 7 bases, there was a span of 10 bases. The CDR3 bases are TGTGCCTGGAGTGTTTCGCCGGGGGAGCAGTACTTC. This encodes CAWSVSPGEQYF.

The chain uses TRBV11-3 and TRBJ1-2; 10 bases are shared with TRBD1. Looked up from germline, CDR1 is SGHNT and CDR2 is YENEEA. The junction had 5 bases not matched to a gene; V was cut back by 8 bases and J by 5 bases. This CDR3 comprises 13 residues. The CDR3: CASSPDRGYGYTF. The CDR3 coding sequence is TGTGCCAGCTCACCGGACAGGGGGTATGGCTACACCTTC.

The J gene is TRBJ1-4, the V gene TRBV5-1; TRBD1 matches 8 bases. CDR1 is SGHRS, CDR2 YFSETQ, per germline. This CDR3 contains 13 residues. The J segment lost 9 bases and the V segment lost 5 bases, leaving 6 bases of the junction unmatched. CDR3: CASRAGGAQKLFF. The CDR3 DNA is TGCGCCAGCAGGGCAGGGGGCGCCCAAAAACTGTTTTTT.

This chain links TRBV6-5 with TRBJ2-4; 7 bases match TRBD1. Germline values: CDR1 MNHEY, CDR2 SVGAGI. This CDR3 is 13 amino acids long. The V segment lost 10 bases and the J segment 4 bases; nucleotides outside the gene matches: 7. DNA for the CDR3: TGTGCCACCCAACAGGGGACAAAAAACATTCAGTACTTC. Translating it yields CATQQGTKNIQYF.

The rearrangement links TRBV19 to TRBJ2-2, with 7 bases matching TRBD1. The CDR3 loop spans 15 amino acids. Germline V gene sequence: CDR1 LNHDA, CDR2 SQIVND (reference sequence). V was clipped by 10 bases and J by 2 bases; unmatched bases: 10. CDR3 DNA: TGTGCCACCAAAAAGGGACAGACCAACACCGGGGAGCTGTTTTTT. This sequence encodes CATKKGQTNTGELFF.

The V gene is TRBV20-1, the J gene TRBJ1-2; D ambiguous. The CDR3 contains 11 residues. Germline loops: CDR1 DFQATT, CDR2 SNEGSKA (reference sequence). V shed 4 bases and J shed 3 bases, with 6 bases lying between them. This chain's CDR3 is CSAIRDYGYTF. DNA of the CDR3: TGCAGTGCTATCCGGGACTATGGCTACACCTTC.

The rearrangement links TRBV28 to TRBJ1-1; the D gene is possibly TRBD1 (6 bases). The ends were cut back, 10 bases at V and 1 base at J, with 22 bases in the middle. The CDR3 runs 16 residues. The V gene's germline CDR1 is MDHEN and CDR2 SYDVKM. CDR3: CATLQGRSLSNTEAFF. For the CDR3, the DNA is TGTGCCACCTTACAGGGTAGGTCCTTATCGAACACTGAAGCTTTCTTT.

J is TRBJ1-6 and V is TRBV7-9, with D perhaps matching TRBD1 (5 bases). The germline V gene encodes CDR1 SEHNR and CDR2 FQNEAQ (reference sequence). CDR3 length equals 14 residues. V was shortened by 5 bases and J by 7 bases, with 12 bases between the two germline ends. The CDR3 DNA follows: TGTGCCAGCAGCCTAGGACAAAACAATTCACCCCTCCACTTT. Translation: CASSLGQNNSPLHF.

This chain uses TRBV19 with TRBJ1-1; a possible D gene is TRBD1 (6 bases). The CDR3 totals 16 residues. Trimming removed 6 bases at V and 3 bases at J, with 20 bases between. The germline gives CDR1 LNHDA, CDR2 SQIVND (reference sequence). In nucleotides, the CDR3 is TGTGCCAGTAGACATGTGAGGGGGGCTCGGGACACTGAAGCTTTCTTT. It yields the protein CASRHVRGARDTEAFF.

The count of this clone is one. The chain carries TRBV3-1 (or the pseudogene TRBV3-2) and TRBJ1-3; the D is unclear. This CDR3 is 16 amino acids long. Germline CDR1 LGHDT, CDR2 YNNKEL (reference sequence). The germline V and J ends were trimmed by 1 base and 4 bases, with 14 bases remaining between them. This CDR3 is CASSQGFSARGNTIYF. In DNA form, the CDR3 reads TGTGCCAGCAGCCAAGGGTTCTCGGCAAGAGGAAACACCATATATTTT.

The chain is built from TRBV5-5 and TRBJ1-4, with no clear D. Germline V lookup: CDR1 SGHKS, CDR2 YYEKEE (reference sequence). V lost 0 bases and J 2 bases, leaving 11 bases between the germline ends. This CDR3 is built from 16 residues. Here the CDR3 reads CASSLAALRTNEKLFF. DNA for the CDR3: TGTGCCAGCAGCTTGGCCGCGCTGAGGACTAATGAAAAACTGTTTTTT.

This chain connects TRBV29-1 to TRBJ1-5; 10 bases fit TRBD1. The CDR3 spans 14 residues. Germline V gene data show CDR1 as SQVTM and CDR2 as ANQGSEA. Trimming at V came to 6 bases and at J to 4 bases, leaving 6 bases not matched to a gene. The CDR3 reads CSVMGQGSNQPQHF. DNA for the CDR3: TGCAGCGTCATGGGACAGGGGTCGAATCAGCCCCAGCATTTT.

V usage is TRBV29-1 and J usage is TRBJ1-1; unclear D gene. Germline CDR1 is SQVTM and CDR2 is ANQGSEA. V shed 7 bases and J shed 3 bases, with 15 bases lying between them. This CDR3 is built from 13 residues. In DNA form, the CDR3 reads TGCAGCGCCTGGAAAGGTGCGTACACTGAAGCTTTCTTT. It translates to CSAWKGAYTEAFF.

The J gene is TRBJ2-1, the V gene TRBV19; D is undetermined. The CDR3 consists of 15 residues. Trimming stripped 3 bases from V and 0 bases from J, with 9 bases between. Germline CDR1 reads LNHDA; CDR2 reads SQIVND (reference sequence). CDR3 loop: CASSILKSSYNEQFF. CDR3 nucleotides: TGTGCCAGTAGTATTCTCAAAAGCTCCTACAATGAGCAGTTCTTC.

This chain links TRBV13 with TRBJ2-3; 8 bases agree with TRBD2. This CDR3 has 15 residues. The J segment lost 4 bases and the V segment lost 0 bases, leaving 3 bases of the junction unmatched. Looked up from germline, CDR1 is PRHDT and CDR2 is FYEKMQ (reference sequence). The CDR3 DNA is TGTGCCAGCAGCTTAGGCGGGGGGGCCCCAGATACGCAGTATTTT. Amino acid sequence: CASSLGGGAPDTQYF.

This CDR3 is CASSLGGGTGGYEQYF. The CDR3 nucleotides read TGTGCCAGCAGCTTAGGCGGCGGGACAGGGGGCTACGAGCAGTACTTC. The chain links TRBV7-9 to TRBJ2-7; TRBD1 matches at 11 bases. The CDR3 length is 16 residues. V dropped 1 base and J dropped 3; count of bases not matched to a gene: 5. Germline-derived CDR1 and CDR2 are SEHNR and FQNEAQ (reference sequence). Supplemented by reference TRBV7-9 and TRBJ2-7, the full variable domain reads DTGVSQNPRHKITKRGQNVTFRCDPISEHNRLYWYRQTLGQGPEFLTYFQNEAQLEKSRLLSDRFSAERPKGSFSTLEIQRTEQGDSAMYLCASSLGGGTGGYEQYFGPGTRLTVT.

This clone has just one count. The chain links TRBV18 to TRBJ2-7; a weak D match, TRBD2 (5 bases). The CDR3 sequence is 14 residues long. V lost 3 bases to trimming and J lost 0 bases, with 9 bases between them. The germline gives CDR1 KGHSH, CDR2 LQKENI. The chain's CDR3 is CASSPAGNSYEQYF. CDR3 bases: TGTGCCAGCTCACCGGCCGGGAACTCCTACGAGCAGTACTTC.

This chain links TRBV19 with TRBJ2-1; the D gene is possibly TRBD1 (6 bases). Germline V gene sequence: CDR1 LNHDA, CDR2 SQIVND (reference sequence). CDR3 length: 12 residues. The CDR3, as DNA: TGTGCAACAGGGATCACCTACAATGAGCAGTTCTTC. As protein: CATGITYNEQFF.

In this sample, this clone turned up a few times. The chain combines TRBV6-5 with TRBJ2-1; TRBD2 matches 11 bases. Trimming at V came to 5 bases and at J to 11 bases, leaving 11 bases not matched to a gene. The CDR3 loop spans 15 amino acids. Germline V gene data show CDR1 as MNHEY and CDR2 as SVGAGI. Written as DNA, the CDR3 is TGTGCCAGCAGTAAAAGACTAGCGGGGAGTCTAAAGCAGTTCTTC. Translating gives CASSKRLAGSLKQFF.

V usage is TRBV6-5 and J usage is TRBJ2-3, with TRBD1 matching 10 bases. From germline, CDR1 is MNHEY and CDR2 SVGAGI. The CDR3 consists of 15 residues. Losses at the gene ends were 2 bases for V and 2 bases for J; bases not matched to a gene: 1. The DNA of the CDR3 is TGTGCCAGCAGTTACGGACAGGGGGTCACAGATACGCAGTATTTT. Translation: CASSYGQGVTDTQYF.